Below are 25 T cell receptor beta chains sequenced from a single sample in a study of cytomegalovirus exposure and HLA in healthy donors. The PCR used 60 Vbeta and 13 Jbeta primers. Method: immunoSEQ multiplex PCR; TCRdb's copy keeps in-frame clones and lacks some. The sample contains about 97,000 clones, about four fifths of which appear only once. Sequenced sample: PBMCs. The receptors were sampled from a middle-aged man in good health and CMV-seropositive.

J is TRBJ2-2 and V is TRBV5-1; 7 nucleotides line up with TRBD1. The CDR3 loop spans 15 amino acids. Germline V gives CDR1 SGHRS, CDR2 YFSETQ. The V and J ends lost 4 bases and 0 bases, in that order; junction bases with no gene match: 3. CDR3 region: CASSEGTANTGELFF. DNA for the CDR3: TGCGCCAGCAGCGAGGGGACAGCGAACACCGGGGAGCTGTTTTTT.

V and J are TRBV10-3 and TRBJ2-6, with D possibly matching TRBD1 (6 bases). The CDR3 covers 16 residues. Between the trimmed V and J ends, which lost 3 bases and 0 bases, there was a span of 9 bases. Germline CDR1 and CDR2: ENHRY and SYGVKD. This CDR3 is CAISETGTSGANVLTF. CDR3 DNA: TGTGCCATCAGTGAAACAGGGACCTCTGGGGCCAACGTCCTGACTTTC.

The rearrangement uses TRBV5-1 and TRBJ1-2; 11 bases line up with TRBD1. CDR3 length: 16 residues. Germline CDR1 and CDR2: SGHRS and YFSETQ. Trimming cost V 4 bases and J 6 bases; bases outside gene matches: 11. This CDR3 reads CASSISGTGGVDGYTF. The CDR3 DNA reads TGCGCCAGCAGCATCTCCGGGACAGGGGGGGTAGATGGCTACACCTTC.

This CDR3 is CASSPGSGNTIYF. Here the CDR3 DNA reads TGTGCCAGCAGCCCGGGTTCTGGAAACACCATATATTTT. J is TRBJ1-3 and V is TRBV14; D unresolved. V lost 4 bases to trimming and J lost 1 base, with 5 bases between them. From germline, CDR1 is SGHDN and CDR2 FVKESK. The CDR3 runs to 13 residues.

This clone was seen a handful of times. This chain links TRBV11-2 with TRBJ2-7; D is unresolved. The CDR3 sequence is 14 residues long. The V end was cut by 3 bases, the J end by 2 bases, with 11 bases between. CDR1 is SGHAT and CDR2 is FQNNGV in the germline V gene. CDR3 nucleotides: TGTGCCAGCAGCTTCCGTGGAGCCCCCTACGAGCAGTACTTC. This encodes CASSFRGAPYEQYF.

V is TRBV9 and J is TRBJ2-7; D perhaps matches TRBD1 (6 bases). Deletions cut 4 bases from V and 1 base from J, with 9 bases between. Germline values: CDR1 SGDLS, CDR2 YYNGEE. CDR3 length: 13 amino acids. In DNA, the CDR3 is TGTGCCAGCAGCCAGGGGCGGTCCTACGAGCAGTACTTC. Its translation is CASSQGRSYEQYF.

J is TRBJ1-1 and V is TRBV18; D gene unclear. Germline V CDR1 and CDR2: KGHSH, LQKENI. V lost 4 bases and J 6 bases, leaving 18 bases between the germline ends. This CDR3 has 15 amino acids. The CDR3 nucleotides are TGTGCCAGCTCACAAAAATTGGGAGGTTACCCTGAAGCTTTCTTT. This encodes CASSQKLGGYPEAFF.

The chain is built from TRBV19 and TRBJ1-2; no firm D call. Germline values: CDR1 LNHDA, CDR2 SQIVND (reference sequence). V gave up 6 bases and J gave up 2 bases, with 16 bases separating them. The CDR3 runs 15 residues. The CDR3, as DNA: TGTGCCAGTAGCTCCCCGGGAACCCTGAACTATGGCTACACCTTC. Translation: CASSSPGTLNYGYTF.

The chain combines TRBV6-6 with TRBJ1-4, with unresolved D. Germline V gene lookup returns CDR1 MNHNY and CDR2 SVGAGI (reference sequence). V shed 6 bases and J shed 0 bases, with 11 bases lying between them. The CDR3 totals 15 residues. CDR3 residues: CASSPPGATNEKLFF. CDR3 bases: TGTGCCAGCAGCCCACCGGGTGCAACTAATGAAAAACTGTTTTTT.

V and J are TRBV28 and TRBJ1-5, with D unclear. Germline assignment: CDR1 MDHEN and CDR2 SYDVKM. V was cut by 5 bases and J by 0 bases, with 14 bases left in between. The CDR3 totals 16 residues. The CDR3: CASSPVDFYSNQPQHF. CDR3 nucleotide sequence: TGTGCCAGCAGTCCCGTGGACTTCTATAGCAATCAGCCCCAGCATTTT.

This rearrangement joins TRBV4-1 to TRBJ1-4, with 7 bases that match TRBD1. The CDR3 totals 15 residues. J was trimmed by 7 bases and V by 0 bases; bases with no gene match: 5. From germline, CDR1 is MGHRA and CDR2 YSYEKL. The CDR3 DNA sequence: TGCGCCAGCAGCCAAGATAGGGCAGGGGGTGAAAAACTGTTTTTT. Its protein is CASSQDRAGGEKLFF.

The chain is built from TRBV5-8 and TRBJ2-1, with D possibly matching TRBD2 (7 bases). Trimming stripped 3 bases from V and 4 bases from J, with 14 bases between. The CDR3 sequence is 15 residues long. The germline gives CDR1 SGHTS, CDR2 YDEGEE. The chain's CDR3 is CASSSAAGAYNEQFF. CDR3 nucleotide sequence: TGTGCCAGCAGCTCGGCGGCGGGGGCATACAATGAGCAGTTCTTC. The whole variable domain, remainder taken from reference TRBV5-8 and TRBJ2-1, is EAGVTQSPTHLIKTRGQQATLRCSPISGHTSVYWYQQALGLGLQFLLWYDEGEERNRGNFPPRFSGRQFPNYSSELNVNALELEDSALYLCASSSAAGAYNEQFFGPGTRLTVL.

The V gene is TRBV7-9, the J gene TRBJ2-1; 7 positions agree with TRBD1. Germline CDR1 is SEHNR and CDR2 is FQNEAQ (reference sequence). After removal of 4 bases from V and 14 bases from J, the junction contained 8 bases not matched to a gene. The CDR3 is 12 amino acids. The CDR3 is CASSYSGTAEFF. Here the CDR3 DNA reads TGTGCCAGCAGCTACTCCGGGACAGCGGAGTTCTTC.

The chain employs TRBV18 and TRBJ1-5; the match to TRBD1 covers 7 bases. The germline CDR1 and CDR2 sequences are KGHSH and LQKENI. This CDR3 is built from 13 residues. Germline trimming cut 5 bases from V and 4 bases from J; bases unmatched to any gene: 2. The CDR3 DNA is TGTGCCAGCTCAGGACAGGCAAATCAGCCCCAGCATTTT. Amino acids: CASSGQANQPQHF.

The rearrangement uses TRBV18 and TRBJ2-5; D not resolved. Gene TRBJ2-7 matches the end of the DNA better, so the J call may be wrong. CDR3 size: 14 residues. Germline CDR1 reads KGHSH; CDR2 reads LQKENI. The CDR3 spells CASSLRSSSYEQYF. The CDR3 nucleotides read TGTGCCAGCTCACTGCGTTCTAGCTCCTACGAGCAGTACTTC.

J is TRBJ2-2 and V is TRBV5-1; TRBD1 aligns across 9 bases. CDR3 size: 15 residues. V dropped 4 bases and J dropped 4; count of bases not matched to a gene: 5. CDR1 and CDR2 (germline): SGHRS, YFSETQ. CDR3 sequence (DNA): TGCGCCAGCAGCGCCCGGACAGGGGCCACCGGGGAGCTGTTTTTT. Translating gives CASSARTGATGELFF.

This clone was detected only once. This chain's CDR3 is CASSEEQGSYNEQFF. As DNA, the CDR3 is TGTGCCAGCAGTGAGGAACAGGGGTCCTACAATGAGCAGTTCTTC. The chain carries TRBV6-4 and TRBJ2-1; 7 bases fit TRBD1. The germline gives CDR1 MRHNA, CDR2 SNTAGT. CDR3 length equals 15 residues. Trimming at V came to 3 bases and at J to 1 base, leaving 3 bases not matched to a gene.

This clone has just a few counts. The rearrangement links TRBV7-3 to TRBJ1-5; 7 nucleotides match TRBD1. Germline V gene lookup returns CDR1 SGHTA and CDR2 FQGTGA. This CDR3 spans 13 amino acids. The V and J ends lost 7 bases and 6 bases, in that order; junction bases with no gene match: 6. The CDR3 DNA is TGTGCCAGCAACCCAGGGGGTAGTCAGCCCCAGCATTTT. Translation gives CASNPGGSQPQHF.

The chain combines TRBV7-9 with TRBJ1-2, with TRBD1 identical over 8 bases. The CDR3 is 16 residues long. J was trimmed by 2 bases and V by 1 base; bases with no gene match: 6. CDR1 and CDR2 (germline): SEHNR, FQNEAQ (reference sequence). CDR3 coding DNA: TGTGCCAGCAGCTTAGGAGGGGGACAGGCCAACTATGGCTACACCTTC. Translation: CASSLGGGQANYGYTF. Full variable domain (remainder filled in from reference TRBV7-9 and TRBJ1-2): DTGVSQNPRHKITKRGQNVTFRCDPISEHNRLYWYRQTLGQGPEFLTYFQNEAQLEKSRLLSDRFSAERPKGSFSTLEIQRTEQGDSAMYLCASSLGGGQANYGYTFGSGTRLTVV.

In this sample, this clone turned up a few times. J is TRBJ1-1 and V is TRBV9; no clear D. The V and J ends lost 0 bases and 1 base respectively, with 13 bases between them. The germline CDR1 and CDR2 sequences are SGDLS and YYNGEE. There are 16 residues in the CDR3. For the CDR3, the DNA is TGTGCCAGCAGCGTAGGTGGAGGCAGATCGAACACTGAAGCTTTCTTT. Translating gives CASSVGGGRSNTEAFF. Full variable domain (remainder filled in from reference TRBV9 and TRBJ1-1): DSGVTQTPKHLITATGQRVTLRCSPRSGDLSVYWYQQSLDQGLQFLIQYYNGEERAKGNILERFSAQQFPDLHSELNLSSLELGDSALYFCASSVGGGRSNTEAFFGQGTRLTVV.

The chain couples TRBV18 to TRBJ1-6; D is uncertain. Looked up from germline, CDR1 is KGHSH and CDR2 is LQKENI. V was clipped by 1 base and J by 5 bases, with 6 bases between them. This CDR3 contains 14 residues. In DNA form, the CDR3 reads TGTGCCAGCTCACCACTACCGGATAATTCACCCCTCCACTTT. It is translated as CASSPLPDNSPLHF.

The CDR3 DNA sequence: TGTGCCAGCAGCCAAGTACGGGGAGCCAGCGGGGATACAGATACGCAGTATTTT. Encoded protein: CASSQVRGASGDTDTQYF. This chain links TRBV4-2 with TRBJ2-3; TRBD2 matches 7 bases. Germline V gene sequence: CDR1 LGHNA, CDR2 YNFKEQ. This CDR3 contains 18 residues. The junction had 13 bases not matched to a gene; V was cut back by 1 base and J by 3 bases.

The chain couples TRBV15 to TRBJ2-7, with D perhaps TRBD2 (6 bases). This CDR3 contains 14 residues. Germline V gene data show CDR1 as LNHNV and CDR2 as YYDKDF (reference sequence). V was clipped by 0 bases and J by 4 bases, with 10 bases between them. In DNA, the CDR3 is TGTGCCACCAGCAGAGATCGAGGAGGGTACGAGCAGTACTTC. Its protein product is CATSRDRGGYEQYF.

The chain has TRBV2 and TRBJ2-2, with D tentatively TRBD2 (7 bases). Trimming left V 7 bases short and J 4 bases short, with 13 bases between. This CDR3 contains 14 residues. Germline lookup yields CDR1 SNHLY and CDR2 FYNNEI. CDR3 protein: CASTWGGGTGELFF. CDR3 in DNA: TGTGCCAGCACCTGGGGAGGGGGCACCGGGGAGCTGTTTTTT.

This sequence joins TRBV18 and TRBJ1-1; D not resolved. The CDR3 sequence is 15 residues long. Germline lookup yields CDR1 KGHSH and CDR2 LQKENI. Trimming stripped 3 bases from V and 1 base from J, with 12 bases between. CDR3 DNA sequence: TGTGCCAGCTCACCGGCGAACAGCAAGAACACTGAAGCTTTCTTT. Protein sequence: CASSPANSKNTEAFF.